A single sample gave rise to the 24 T cell receptor beta chains below, sequenced in a study of T cells expressing NK-cell markers. TCRdb re-analyzed the 5' RACE reads; it lists each CDR3 protein once, without DNA. The table gives 400,000 or so distinct CDR3 sequences; the top ten clones make up about 10% of it. Input material: blood T cells: a sorted CD56 or NKG2C T cell subset, CD4+ or CD8+ T cells, or bulk PBMC T cells (not recorded which). The source of these receptors is a woman aged 50 to 60 in good health.

The CDR3 sequence is CATSDLGVGETQYF. The chain is built from TRBV24-1 and TRBJ2-5; TCRdb gives TRBD1 as the D gene, but with no DNA this cannot be confirmed. The germline V gene has CDR1 KGHDR and CDR2 SFDVKD. CDR3 length: 14 residues.

This chain joins TRBV5-1 and TRBJ2-5; TCRdb indicates TRBD2, and absent DNA this call remains unverified. Germline-derived CDR1 and CDR2 are SGHRS and YFSETQ. The CDR3 runs 17 residues. CDR3 protein: CASSRILATPFQETQYF.

V gene TRBV6-5 combines with J gene TRBJ2-1; checking the TCRdb D call of TRBD1 is not possible without DNA. CDR1 is MNHEY and CDR2 is SVGAGI in the germline V gene. This CDR3 has 15 amino acids. CDR3 protein: CASRIAKTGVGEQFF.

This chain uses TRBV5-1 with TRBJ1-1; TCRdb's D gene call, TRBD1, goes unchecked for lack of DNA. CDR1 and CDR2 (germline): SGHRS, YFSETQ. This CDR3 has 14 amino acids. Here the CDR3 reads CASSQRGRNTEAFF.

The chain couples TRBV19 to TRBJ2-3; checking the TCRdb D call of TRBD2 is not possible without DNA. Germline CDR1 is LNHDA and CDR2 is SQIVND (reference sequence). The CDR3 sequence is 14 residues long. CDR3 residues: CASSGGLRTDTQYF.

The chain carries TRBV20-1 and TRBJ2-3; TCRdb's assignment of TRBD1 cannot be checked, as there is no DNA. Per the germline V gene, CDR1 is DFQATT and CDR2 is SNEGSKA (reference sequence). The CDR3 has 17 amino acids. The CDR3 region is CSARVLGAEQTTNTQYF.

The CDR3 spells CALDRSGANVLTF. This chain uses TRBV30 with TRBJ2-6; the TCRdb call, TRBD2, lacks DNA for checking. CDR1 and CDR2 (germline): GTSNPN, SVGIG (reference sequence). The CDR3 spans 13 residues.

The chain couples TRBV20-1 to TRBJ2-3; TCRdb proposes TRBD2, but this gene call is untestable without DNA. This CDR3 is built from 17 residues. Germline values: CDR1 DFQATT, CDR2 SNEGSKA (reference sequence). The chain's CDR3 is CSARVGLAGDYTDTQYF.

The chain has TRBV20-1 and TRBJ1-1. The CDR3 covers 12 residues. Per the germline V gene, CDR1 is DFQATT and CDR2 is SNEGSKA (reference sequence). CDR3 in amino acids: CSALGDSGEAFF.

The genes are TRBV11-1 and TRBJ2-3. The CDR3 has 13 amino acids. CDR1 and CDR2 from the germline V gene are SGHAT and FQDESV (reference sequence). The CDR3 spells CASSPRRTGTQYF.

The chain uses TRBV12-3 or TRBV12-4 and TRBJ2-1; TCRdb reports TRBD2, a call that lacks DNA to check it against. CDR3 length equals 16 residues. CDR3 sequence reads: CASTAGGRRGHNEQFF.

This chain joins TRBV2 and TRBJ2-2; the D call from TCRdb, TRBD1, cannot be confirmed without DNA. The CDR3 contains 16 residues. CDR1 is SNHLY, CDR2 FYNNEI, per germline. The CDR3 loop reads CASSATGRGETGELFF.

The chain has TRBV29-1 and TRBJ1-1; TCRdb gives TRBD1 as the D gene, but with no DNA this cannot be confirmed. This CDR3 has 14 amino acids. The V gene's germline CDR1 is SQVTM and CDR2 ANQGSEA. This chain's CDR3 is CSVEGGRTITEAFF. Filled out from reference TRBV29-1 and TRBJ1-1, the complete variable domain reads SAVISQKPSRDICQRGTSLTIQCQVDSQVTMMFWYRQQPGQSLTLIATANQGSEATYESGFVIDKFPISRPNLTFSTLTVSNMSPEDSSIYLCSVEGGRTITEAFFGQGTRLTVV.

The chain links TRBV5-1 to TRBJ2-3; TCRdb's assignment of TRBD2 cannot be checked, as there is no DNA. Germline CDR1 reads SGHRS; CDR2 reads YFSETQ. CDR3 length equals 16 residues. CDR3 protein: CASSLRREYQTDTQYF.

This chain links TRBV29-1 with TRBJ1-2; lacking DNA, the TRBD1 call made by TCRdb goes unchecked. Germline V CDR1 and CDR2: SQVTM, ANQGSEA. This CDR3 comprises 14 residues. The CDR3 reads CSSRTGQGPDGYTF.

The J gene is TRBJ2-7, the V gene TRBV20-1; TCRdb selects TRBD1, and the lack of DNA leaves this call unchecked. The germline gives CDR1 DFQATT, CDR2 SNEGSKA (reference sequence). CDR3 length: 14 residues. CDR3 region: CSARRTGGLYEQYF.

The rearrangement joins TRBV12-3 or TRBV12-4 to TRBJ2-1; TCRdb designates TRBD2, a call that cannot be tested without DNA. This CDR3 has 18 residues. The CDR3 region is CASSLARISGRARDEQFF.

V and J are TRBV10-3 and TRBJ2-5. The CDR3 is 11 amino acids. Germline V lookup: CDR1 ENHRY, CDR2 SYGVKD. This CDR3 is CATQTQETQYF.

This rearrangement joins TRBV20-1 to TRBJ2-7; the TRBD1 assignment by TCRdb is unverifiable without DNA. Germline loops: CDR1 DFQATT, CDR2 SNEGSKA (reference sequence). The CDR3 covers 14 residues. This chain's CDR3 is CSIDSPGPTYEQYF.

This CDR3 reads CASSFSFQWSNEQFF. The V gene is TRBV27, the J gene TRBJ2-1. The CDR3 totals 15 residues. The germline V gene encodes CDR1 MNHEY and CDR2 SMNVEV (reference sequence).

The chain has TRBV19 and TRBJ1-1; absent DNA, TCRdb's TRBD1 call cannot be checked. The CDR3 totals 12 residues. Germline CDR1 LNHDA, CDR2 SQIVND (reference sequence). CDR3 amino acids: CASSIGTGQAFF.

The chain links TRBV11-2 to TRBJ1-1. The CDR3 length is 13 residues. Germline assignment: CDR1 SGHAT and CDR2 FQNNGV. CDR3: CASSGGLNTEAFF.

The chain joins TRBV29-1 to TRBJ2-2; TCRdb selects TRBD2, and the lack of DNA leaves this call unchecked. The V gene's germline CDR1 is SQVTM and CDR2 ANQGSEA. The CDR3 consists of 20 residues. CDR3 sequence: CSVEDEAMGLAGGWTGELFF.

The CDR3 is CSARRNPQSTYEQFF. The rearrangement links TRBV20-1 to TRBJ2-1; the D call of TRBD2 rests on TCRdb alone, since no DNA is present to check it. CDR3 length equals 15 residues. The germline gives CDR1 DFQATT, CDR2 SNEGSKA (reference sequence).